The clone carrying this T cell receptor (beta chain) was recorded many times. These data belong to a study of HIV-infected patients and healthy controls. TCRdb recomputed calls from the 5' RACE reads with MiXCR, one row per CDR3 protein. The repertoire holds roughly 20,000 distinct CDR3 sequences, approximately 16% seen once, with around 24% in the top ten. There are 15 residues in the CDR3. The V end was cut by 1 base, the J end by 0 bases, with 9 bases between. From germline, CDR1 is MNHEY and CDR2 SVGEGT. The chain couples TRBV6-2 or TRBV6-3 to TRBJ1-1; D call uncertain. The receptor was derived from a human donor in good health. Sequenced input: CD8+ T cells from blood. In DNA form, the CDR3 reads TGTGCCAGCAGTTACTTCAAAGTAATGAACACTGAAGCTTTCTTT. This gives the protein CASSYFKVMNTEAFF.